This entry features one T cell receptor beta chain sequence. Using immunoSEQ multiplex PCR, the repertoire was profiled, and TCRdb retains in-frame clones only, with some absent. The sample carries about 170,000 clones, roughly 80% recorded once. The sample belongs to a study of blood T cell repertoires in COVID-19. Study overall: PBMCs, B-cell-depleted T cells, or T cells were the source of the cDNA or gDNA that made up the material.

The CDR3 consists of 13 residues. Trimming shortened V by 2 bases and J by 4 bases, and 8 bases separated the two germline ends. Germline V gene lookup returns CDR1 SGHRS and CDR2 YFSETQ. Sequences were obtained from peripheral blood. This chain links TRBV5-1 with TRBJ2-3, with D unresolved. The receptor's source is a woman aged 80 or over with acute or convalescent COVID-19. CDR3 DNA: TGCGCCAGCAGCTTCTCTTCCGCAGATACGCAGTATTTT. It specifies CASSFSSADTQYF.